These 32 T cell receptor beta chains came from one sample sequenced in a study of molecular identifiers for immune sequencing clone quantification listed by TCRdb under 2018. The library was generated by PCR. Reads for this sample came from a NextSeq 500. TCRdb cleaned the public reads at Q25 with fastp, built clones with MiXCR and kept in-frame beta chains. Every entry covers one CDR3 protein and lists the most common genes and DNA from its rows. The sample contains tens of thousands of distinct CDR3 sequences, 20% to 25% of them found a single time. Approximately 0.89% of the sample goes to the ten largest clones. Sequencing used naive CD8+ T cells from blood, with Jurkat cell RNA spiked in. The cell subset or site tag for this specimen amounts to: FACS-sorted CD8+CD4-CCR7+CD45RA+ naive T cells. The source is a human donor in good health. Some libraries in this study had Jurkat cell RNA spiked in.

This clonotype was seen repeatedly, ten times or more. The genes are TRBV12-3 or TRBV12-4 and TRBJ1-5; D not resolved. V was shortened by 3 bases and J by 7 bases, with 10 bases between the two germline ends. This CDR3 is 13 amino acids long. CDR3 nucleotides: TGTGCCAGCAGTTTGACCGCCGCCCAGCCCCAGCATTTT. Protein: CASSLTAAQPQHF.

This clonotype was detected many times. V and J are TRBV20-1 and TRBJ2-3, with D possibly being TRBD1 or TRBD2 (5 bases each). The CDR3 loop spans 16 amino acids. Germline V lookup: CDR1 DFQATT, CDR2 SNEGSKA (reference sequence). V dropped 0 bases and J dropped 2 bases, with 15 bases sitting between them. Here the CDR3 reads CSARDLLGPDTDTQYF. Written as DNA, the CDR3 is TGCAGTGCTAGAGATTTGTTGGGACCGGACACAGATACGCAGTATTTT.

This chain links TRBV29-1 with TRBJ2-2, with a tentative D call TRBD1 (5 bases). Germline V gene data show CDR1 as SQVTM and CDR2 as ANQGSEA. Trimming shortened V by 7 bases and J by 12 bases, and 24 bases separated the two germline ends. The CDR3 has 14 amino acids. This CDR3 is CSGTGSGNTRKLFF. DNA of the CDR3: TGCAGCGGTACAGGATCAGGAAACACCAGGAAGCTGTTTTTT.

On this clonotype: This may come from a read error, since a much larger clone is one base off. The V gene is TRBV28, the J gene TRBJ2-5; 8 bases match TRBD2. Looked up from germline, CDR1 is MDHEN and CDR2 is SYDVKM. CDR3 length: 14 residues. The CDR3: CASSLGLAQGTQYF. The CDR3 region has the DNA TGTGCCAGCAGTCTCGGACTAGCCCAAGGGACCCAGTACTTC.

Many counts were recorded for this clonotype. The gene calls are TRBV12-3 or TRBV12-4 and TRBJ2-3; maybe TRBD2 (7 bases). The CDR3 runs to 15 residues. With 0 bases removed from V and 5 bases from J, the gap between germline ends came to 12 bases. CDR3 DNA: TGTGCCAGCAGTTTAGCGGGGGGGCCAAAAGATACGCAGTATTTT. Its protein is CASSLAGGPKDTQYF.

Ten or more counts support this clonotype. DNA for the CDR3: TGTGCCAGCAGTTACTCGATCCCCTCCCCAGGGAACACTGAAGCTTTCTTT. Translated: CASSYSIPSPGNTEAFF. V gene TRBV6-2 or TRBV6-3 combines with J gene TRBJ1-1; no reliable D call. The CDR3 length is 17 residues. Trimming shortened V by 0 bases and J by 1 base, and 15 bases separated the two germline ends. Per the germline V gene, CDR1 is MNHEY and CDR2 is SVGEGT.

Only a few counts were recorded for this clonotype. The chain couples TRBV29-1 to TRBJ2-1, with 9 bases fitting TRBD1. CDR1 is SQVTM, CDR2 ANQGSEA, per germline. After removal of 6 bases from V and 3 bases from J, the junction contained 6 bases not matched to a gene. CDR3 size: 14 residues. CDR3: CSVGLGQGYNEQFF. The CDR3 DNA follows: TGCAGCGTCGGATTGGGACAGGGCTACAATGAGCAGTTCTTC.

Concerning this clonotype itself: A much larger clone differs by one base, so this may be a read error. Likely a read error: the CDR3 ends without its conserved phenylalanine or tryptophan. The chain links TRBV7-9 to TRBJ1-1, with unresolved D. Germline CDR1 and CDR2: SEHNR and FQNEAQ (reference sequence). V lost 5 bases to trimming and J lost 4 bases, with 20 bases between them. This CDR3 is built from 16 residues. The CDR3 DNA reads TGTGCCAGCAGCCCCTCTCTCTACGGGGAGGGCACTGAAGCTTTCGTT. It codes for CASSPSLYGEGTEAFV.

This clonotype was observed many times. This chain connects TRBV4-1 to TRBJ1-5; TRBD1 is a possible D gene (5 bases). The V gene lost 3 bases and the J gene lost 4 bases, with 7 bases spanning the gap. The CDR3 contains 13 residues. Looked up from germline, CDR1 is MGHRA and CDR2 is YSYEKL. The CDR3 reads CASSQPGNQPQHF. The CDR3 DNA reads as TGCGCCAGCAGCCAGCCAGGGAATCAGCCCCAGCATTTT.

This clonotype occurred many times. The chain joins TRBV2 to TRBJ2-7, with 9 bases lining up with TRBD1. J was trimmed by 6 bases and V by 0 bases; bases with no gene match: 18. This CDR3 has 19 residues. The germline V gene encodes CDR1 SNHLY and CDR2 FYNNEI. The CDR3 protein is CASSEALGTGLFILSEQYF. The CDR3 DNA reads TGTGCCAGCAGTGAAGCGCTTGGGACAGGGTTGTTCATCCTTTCCGAGCAGTACTTC. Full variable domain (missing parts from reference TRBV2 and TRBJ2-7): EPEVTQTPSHQVTQMGQEVILRCVPISNHLYFYWYRQILGQKVEFLVSFYNNEISEKSEIFDDQFSVERPDGSNFTLKIRSTKLEDSAMYFCASSEALGTGLFILSEQYFGPGTRLTVT.

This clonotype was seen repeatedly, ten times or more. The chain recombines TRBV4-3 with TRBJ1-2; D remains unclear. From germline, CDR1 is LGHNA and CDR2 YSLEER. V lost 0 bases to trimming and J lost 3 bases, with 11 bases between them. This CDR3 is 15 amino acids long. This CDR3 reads CASSQDYGVDYGYTF. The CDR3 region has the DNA TGCGCCAGCAGCCAAGATTACGGGGTAGACTATGGCTACACCTTC.

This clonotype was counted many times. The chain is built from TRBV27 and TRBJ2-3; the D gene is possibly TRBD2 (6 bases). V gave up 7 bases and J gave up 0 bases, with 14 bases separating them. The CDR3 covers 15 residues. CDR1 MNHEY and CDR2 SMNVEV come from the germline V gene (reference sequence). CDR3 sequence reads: CASTRHSGSTDTQYF. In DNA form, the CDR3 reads TGTGCCAGCACTAGACATAGCGGTAGCACAGATACGCAGTATTTT.

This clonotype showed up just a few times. This CDR3 is CASSLGLGPRLAEYYNEQFF. The CDR3 DNA reads TGTGCCAGCAGCTTAGGGCTCGGGCCACGACTAGCGGAGTACTACAATGAGCAGTTCTTC. The chain has TRBV7-9 and TRBJ2-1; 9 bases are a match to TRBD2. CDR1 is SEHNR and CDR2 is FQNEAQ in the germline V gene (reference sequence). V lost 1 base to trimming and J lost 3 bases; unmatched junction nucleotides: 16. CDR3 length: 20 amino acids.

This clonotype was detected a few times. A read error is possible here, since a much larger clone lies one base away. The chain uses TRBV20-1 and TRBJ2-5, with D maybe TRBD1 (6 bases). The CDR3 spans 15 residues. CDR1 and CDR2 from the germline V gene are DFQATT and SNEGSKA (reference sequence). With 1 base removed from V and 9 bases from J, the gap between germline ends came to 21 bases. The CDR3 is CSARGSNRESEPQYF. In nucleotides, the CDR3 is TGCAGTGCTAGAGGAAGCAACAGGGAAAGTGAGCCCCAGTACTTC.

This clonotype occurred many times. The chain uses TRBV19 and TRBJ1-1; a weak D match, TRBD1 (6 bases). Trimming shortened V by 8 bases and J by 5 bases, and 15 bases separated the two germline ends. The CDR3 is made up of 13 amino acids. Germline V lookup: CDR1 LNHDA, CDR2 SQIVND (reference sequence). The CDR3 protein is CASHKGRGTEAFF. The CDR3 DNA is TGTGCCAGTCACAAGGGGAGGGGGACTGAAGCTTTCTTT.

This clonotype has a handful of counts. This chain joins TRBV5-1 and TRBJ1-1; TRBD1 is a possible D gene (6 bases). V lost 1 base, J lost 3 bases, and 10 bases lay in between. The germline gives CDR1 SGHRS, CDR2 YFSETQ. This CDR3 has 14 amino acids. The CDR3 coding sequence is TGCGCCAGCAGCTTGATAAGGGGGGACACTGAAGCTTTCTTT. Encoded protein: CASSLIRGDTEAFF.

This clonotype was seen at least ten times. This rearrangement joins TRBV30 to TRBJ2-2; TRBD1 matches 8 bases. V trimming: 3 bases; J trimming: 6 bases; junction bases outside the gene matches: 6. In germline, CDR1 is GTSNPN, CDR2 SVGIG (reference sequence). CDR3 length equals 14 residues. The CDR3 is CAWRQGVLAGELFF. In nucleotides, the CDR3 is TGTGCCTGGAGACAGGGGGTGTTGGCCGGGGAGCTGTTTTTT.

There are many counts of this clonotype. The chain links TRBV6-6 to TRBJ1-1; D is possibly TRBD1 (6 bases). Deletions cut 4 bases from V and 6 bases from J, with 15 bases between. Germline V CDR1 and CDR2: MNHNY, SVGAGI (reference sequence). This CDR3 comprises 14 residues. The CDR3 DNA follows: TGTGCCAGCAGTTCCAGGGGTACGGGACCTGAAGCTTTCTTT. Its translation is CASSSRGTGPEAFF.

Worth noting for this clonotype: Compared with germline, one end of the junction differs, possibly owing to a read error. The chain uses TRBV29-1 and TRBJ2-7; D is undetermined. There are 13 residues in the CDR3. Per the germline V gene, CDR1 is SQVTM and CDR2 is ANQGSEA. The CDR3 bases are TGCAGCGTTTTACCGGGTAGCTCCTGCGAGCGGTACTTC. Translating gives CSVLPGSSCERYF.

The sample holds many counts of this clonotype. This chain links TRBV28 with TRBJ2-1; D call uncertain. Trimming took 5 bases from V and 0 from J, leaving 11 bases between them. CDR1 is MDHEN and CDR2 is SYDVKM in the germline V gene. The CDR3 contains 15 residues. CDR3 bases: TGTGCCAGCAGTCCCCGACCCAACTCCTACAATGAGCAGTTCTTC. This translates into CASSPRPNSYNEQFF.

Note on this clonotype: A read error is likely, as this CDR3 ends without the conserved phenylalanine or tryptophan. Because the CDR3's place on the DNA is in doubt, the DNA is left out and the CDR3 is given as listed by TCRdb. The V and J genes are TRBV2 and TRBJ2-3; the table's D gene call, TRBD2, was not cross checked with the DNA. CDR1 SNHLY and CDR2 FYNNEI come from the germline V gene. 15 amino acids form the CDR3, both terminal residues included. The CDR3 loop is CASRAGLLTPDTRYL.

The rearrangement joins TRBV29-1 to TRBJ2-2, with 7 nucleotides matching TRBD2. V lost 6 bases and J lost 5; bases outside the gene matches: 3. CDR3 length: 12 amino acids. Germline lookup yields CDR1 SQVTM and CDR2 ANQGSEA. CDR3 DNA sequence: TGCAGCGTGGTTAGCGGGACCGGGGAGCTGTTTTTT. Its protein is CSVVSGTGELFF.

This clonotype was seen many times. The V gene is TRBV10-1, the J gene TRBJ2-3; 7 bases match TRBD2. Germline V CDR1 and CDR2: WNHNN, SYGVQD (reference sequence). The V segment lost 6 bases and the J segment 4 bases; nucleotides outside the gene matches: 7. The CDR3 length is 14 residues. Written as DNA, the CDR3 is TGCGCCAGCAGCCCAAGCGGGGTTGCAGATACGCAGTATTTT. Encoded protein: CASSPSGVADTQYF.

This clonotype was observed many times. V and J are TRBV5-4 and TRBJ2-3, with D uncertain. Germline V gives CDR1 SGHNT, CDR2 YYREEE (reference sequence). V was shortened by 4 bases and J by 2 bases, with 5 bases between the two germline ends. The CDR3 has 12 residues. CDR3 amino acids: CASSQFTDTQYF. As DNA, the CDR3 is TGTGCCAGCAGCCAATTCACAGATACGCAGTATTTT.

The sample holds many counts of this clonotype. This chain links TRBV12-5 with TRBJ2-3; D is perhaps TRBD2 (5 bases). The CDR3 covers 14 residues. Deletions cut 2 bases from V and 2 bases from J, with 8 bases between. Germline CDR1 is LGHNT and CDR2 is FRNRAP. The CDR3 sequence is CASGLFGDTDTQYF. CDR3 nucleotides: TGTGCTAGTGGTTTGTTCGGGGACACAGATACGCAGTATTTT.

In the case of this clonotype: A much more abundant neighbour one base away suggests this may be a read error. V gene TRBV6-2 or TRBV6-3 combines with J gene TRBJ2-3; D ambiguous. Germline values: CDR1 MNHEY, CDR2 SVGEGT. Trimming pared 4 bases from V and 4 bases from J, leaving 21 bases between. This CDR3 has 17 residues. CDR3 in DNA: TGTGCCAGCAGTTTCCCCCCCACGGGCCTTGTGGCAGATACGCAGTATTTT. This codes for CASSFPPTGLVADTQYF.

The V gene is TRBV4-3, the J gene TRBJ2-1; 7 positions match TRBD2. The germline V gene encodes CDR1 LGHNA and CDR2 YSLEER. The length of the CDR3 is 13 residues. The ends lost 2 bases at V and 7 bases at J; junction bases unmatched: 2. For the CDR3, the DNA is TGCGCCAGCAGCCAAAACGGGGGGAATGAGCAGTTCTTC. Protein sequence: CASSQNGGNEQFF.

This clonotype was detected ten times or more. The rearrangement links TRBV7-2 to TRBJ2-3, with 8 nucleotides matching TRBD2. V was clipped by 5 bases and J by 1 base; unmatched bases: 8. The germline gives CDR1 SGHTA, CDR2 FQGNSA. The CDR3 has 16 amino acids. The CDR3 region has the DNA TGTGCCAGCAGCATACCGGGACTAGGAGGCACAGATACGCAGTATTTT. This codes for CASSIPGLGGTDTQYF.

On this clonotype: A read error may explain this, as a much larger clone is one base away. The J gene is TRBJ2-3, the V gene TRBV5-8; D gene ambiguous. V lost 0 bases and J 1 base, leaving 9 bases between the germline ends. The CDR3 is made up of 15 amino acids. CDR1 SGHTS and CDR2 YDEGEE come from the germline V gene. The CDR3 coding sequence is TGTGCCAGCAGCTTGGGGGTTGATGGCACAGATACGCAGTATTTT. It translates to CASSLGVDGTDTQYF.

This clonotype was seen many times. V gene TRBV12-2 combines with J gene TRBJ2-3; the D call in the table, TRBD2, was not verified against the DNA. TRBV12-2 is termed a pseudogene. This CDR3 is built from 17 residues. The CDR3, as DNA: TGTGCAAGTCGCTTCGTAAAAGCGGGGATTAGCACAGATACGCAGTATTTT. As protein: CASRFVKAGISTDTQYF.

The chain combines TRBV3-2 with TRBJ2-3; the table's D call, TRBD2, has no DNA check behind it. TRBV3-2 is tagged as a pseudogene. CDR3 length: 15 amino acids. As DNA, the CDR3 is TGTGCCAGCAGCCCGGGACTAGATCGCACAGATACGCAGTATTTT. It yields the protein CASSPGLDRTDTQYF.

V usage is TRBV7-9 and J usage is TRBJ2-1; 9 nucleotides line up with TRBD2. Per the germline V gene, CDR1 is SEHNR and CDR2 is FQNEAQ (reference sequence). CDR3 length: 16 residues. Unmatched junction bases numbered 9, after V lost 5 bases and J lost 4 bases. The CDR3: CASSPTLAGDYNEQFF. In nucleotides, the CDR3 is TGTGCCAGCAGCCCGACCTTAGCGGGGGATTACAATGAGCAGTTCTTC.